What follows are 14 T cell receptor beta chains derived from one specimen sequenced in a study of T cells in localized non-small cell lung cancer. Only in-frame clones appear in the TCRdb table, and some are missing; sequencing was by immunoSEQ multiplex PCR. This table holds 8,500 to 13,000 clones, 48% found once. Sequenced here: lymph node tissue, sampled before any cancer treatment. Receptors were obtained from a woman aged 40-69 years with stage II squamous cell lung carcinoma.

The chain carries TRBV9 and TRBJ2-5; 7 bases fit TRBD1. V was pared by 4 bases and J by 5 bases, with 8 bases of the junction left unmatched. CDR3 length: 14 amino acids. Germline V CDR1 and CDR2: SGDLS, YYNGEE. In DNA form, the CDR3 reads TGTGCCAGCAGCCCTTGGGACAGCCTGGAGACCCAGTACTTC. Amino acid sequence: CASSPWDSLETQYF.

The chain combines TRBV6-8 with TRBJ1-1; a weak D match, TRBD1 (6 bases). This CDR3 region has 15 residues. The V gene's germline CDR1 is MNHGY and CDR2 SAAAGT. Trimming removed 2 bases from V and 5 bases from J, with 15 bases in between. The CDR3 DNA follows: TGTGCCAGCAGTTACACGGGCGGCAGGGGTACTGAAGCTTTCTTT. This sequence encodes CASSYTGGRGTEAFF.

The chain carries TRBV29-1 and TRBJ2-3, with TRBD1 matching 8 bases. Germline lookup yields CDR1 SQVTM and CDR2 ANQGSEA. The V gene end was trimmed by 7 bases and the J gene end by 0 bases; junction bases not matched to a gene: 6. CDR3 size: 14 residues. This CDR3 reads CSAERTGSTDTQYF. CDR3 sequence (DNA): TGCAGCGCCGAGCGGACAGGGAGCACAGATACGCAGTATTTT.

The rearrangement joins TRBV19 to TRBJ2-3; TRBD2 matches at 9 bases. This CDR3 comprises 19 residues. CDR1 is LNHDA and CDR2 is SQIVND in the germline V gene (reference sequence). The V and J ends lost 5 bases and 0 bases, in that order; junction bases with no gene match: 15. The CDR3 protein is CASSLTSSGAQASTDTQYF. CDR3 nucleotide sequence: TGTGCCAGTAGTCTGACTTCTAGCGGGGCCCAGGCTAGCACAGATACGCAGTATTTT.

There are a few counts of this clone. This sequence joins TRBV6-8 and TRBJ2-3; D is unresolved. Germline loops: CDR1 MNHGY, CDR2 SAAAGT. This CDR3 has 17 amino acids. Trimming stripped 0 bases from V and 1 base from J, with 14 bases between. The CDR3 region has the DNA TGTGCCAGCAGTTACTCGGGGTCACTTCGGGGCACAGATACGCAGTATTTT. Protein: CASSYSGSLRGTDTQYF.

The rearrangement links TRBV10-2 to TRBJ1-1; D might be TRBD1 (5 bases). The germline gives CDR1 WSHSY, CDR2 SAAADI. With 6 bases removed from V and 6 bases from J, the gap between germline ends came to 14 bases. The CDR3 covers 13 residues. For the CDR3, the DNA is TGCGCCAGCAGCCTTCGAGTAGGGGCTGAAGCTTTCTTT. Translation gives CASSLRVGAEAFF.

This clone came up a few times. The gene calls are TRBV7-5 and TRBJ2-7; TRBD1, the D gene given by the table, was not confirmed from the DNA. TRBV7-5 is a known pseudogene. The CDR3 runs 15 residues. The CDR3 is CASSTLDREPYEQYF. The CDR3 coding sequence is TGTGCCAGCAGCACCCTGGACAGGGAACCCTACGAGCAGTACTTC.

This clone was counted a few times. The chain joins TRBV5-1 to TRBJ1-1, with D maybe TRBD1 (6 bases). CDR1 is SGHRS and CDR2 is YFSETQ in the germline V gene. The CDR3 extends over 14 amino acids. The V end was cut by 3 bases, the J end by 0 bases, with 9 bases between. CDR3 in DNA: TGCGCCAGCAGCTACGGACAGATGAACACTGAAGCTTTCTTT. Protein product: CASSYGQMNTEAFF. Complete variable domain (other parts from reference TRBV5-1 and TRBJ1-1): KAGVTQTPRYLIKTRGQQVTLSCSPISGHRSVSWYQQTPGQGLQFLFEYFSETQRNKGNFPGRFSGRQFSNSRSEMNVSTLELGDSALYLCASSYGQMNTEAFFGQGTRLTVV.

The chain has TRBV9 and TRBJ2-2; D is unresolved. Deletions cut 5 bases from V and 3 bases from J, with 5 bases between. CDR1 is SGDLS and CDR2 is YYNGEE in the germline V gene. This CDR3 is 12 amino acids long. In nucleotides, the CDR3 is TGTGCCAGCAGGGTGTACACCGGGGAGCTGTTTTTT. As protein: CASRVYTGELFF. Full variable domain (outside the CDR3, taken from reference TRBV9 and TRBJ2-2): DSGVTQTPKHLITATGQRVTLRCSPRSGDLSVYWYQQSLDQGLQFLIQYYNGEERAKGNILERFSAQQFPDLHSELNLSSLELGDSALYFCASRVYTGELFFGEGSRLTVL.

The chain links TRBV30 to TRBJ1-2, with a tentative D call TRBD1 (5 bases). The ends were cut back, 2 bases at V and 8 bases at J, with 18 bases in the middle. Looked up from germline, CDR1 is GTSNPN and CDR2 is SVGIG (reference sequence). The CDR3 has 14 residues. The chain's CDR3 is CAWSSGPIARGYTF. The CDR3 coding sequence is TGTGCCTGGAGTTCGGGACCGATCGCACGGGGCTACACCTTC.

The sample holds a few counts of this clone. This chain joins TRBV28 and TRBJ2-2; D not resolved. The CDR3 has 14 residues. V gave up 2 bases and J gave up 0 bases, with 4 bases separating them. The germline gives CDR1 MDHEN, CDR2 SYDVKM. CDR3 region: CASSLHPNTGELFF. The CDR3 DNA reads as TGTGCCAGCAGTTTACACCCGAACACCGGGGAGCTGTTTTTT. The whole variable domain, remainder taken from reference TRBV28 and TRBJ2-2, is DVKVTQSSRYLVKRTGEKVFLECVQDMDHENMFWYRQDPGLGLRLIYFSYDVKMKEKGDIPEGYSVSREKKERFSLILESASTNQTSMYLCASSLHPNTGELFFGEGSRLTVL.

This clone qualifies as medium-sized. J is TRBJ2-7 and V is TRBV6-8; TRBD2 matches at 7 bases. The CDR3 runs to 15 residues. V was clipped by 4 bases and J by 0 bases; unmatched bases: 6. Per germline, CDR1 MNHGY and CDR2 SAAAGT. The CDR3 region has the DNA TGTGCCAGCAGTTTATTCGGGGGGAGCTCCTACGAGCAGTACTTC. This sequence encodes CASSLFGGSSYEQYF.

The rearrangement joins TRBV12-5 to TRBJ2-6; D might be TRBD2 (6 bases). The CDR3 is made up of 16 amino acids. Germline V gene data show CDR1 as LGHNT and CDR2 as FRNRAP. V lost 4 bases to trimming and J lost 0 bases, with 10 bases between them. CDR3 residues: CASGSVGGSGANVLTF. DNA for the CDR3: TGTGCTAGTGGTTCGGTGGGGGGCTCTGGGGCCAACGTCCTGACTTTC. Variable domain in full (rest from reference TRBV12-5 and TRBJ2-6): DARVTQTPRHKVTEMGQEVTMRCQPILGHNTVFWYRQTMMQGLELLAYFRNRAPLDDSGMPKDRFSAEMPDATLATLKIQPSEPRDSAVYFCASGSVGGSGANVLTFGAGSRLTVL.

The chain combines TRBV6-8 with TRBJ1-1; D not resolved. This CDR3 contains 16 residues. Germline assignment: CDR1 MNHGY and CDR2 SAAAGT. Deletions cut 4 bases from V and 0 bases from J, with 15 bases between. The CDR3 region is CASSSGIGSMNTEAFF. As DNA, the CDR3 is TGTGCCAGCAGTTCAGGAATAGGTTCGATGAACACTGAAGCTTTCTTT.